This entry lists 28 T cell receptor beta chains sequenced from one sample in a study of T cell repertoires in cytomegalovirus infection. Their antigens are not known. Each CDR3 protein is one row after TCRdb ran MiXCR on the reads. The table records approximately 130,000 distinct CDR3 sequences, 20% to 30% of them present only once. Sequenced sample: PBMCs, sequenced either directly or after in vitro stimulation (not recorded which). The receptors come from a human donor in good health (CMV status not recorded). Some clones in this sample may be carry-over from other donors' samples.

This clonotype was detected a few times. V and J are TRBV18 and TRBJ2-7; no reliable D call. The V and J ends lost 2 bases and 0 bases respectively, with 5 bases between them. The CDR3 covers 13 residues. Germline V lookup: CDR1 KGHSH, CDR2 LQKENI. The CDR3, as DNA: TGTGCCAGCTCACCAGGGTTCTCCTACGAGCAGTACTTC. This encodes CASSPGFSYEQYF.

This clonotype came up many times. V is TRBV7-2 and J is TRBJ2-1; perhaps TRBD2 as D (6 bases). There are 17 residues in the CDR3. Between the trimmed V and J ends, which lost 1 base and 0 bases, there was a span of 13 bases. Looked up from germline, CDR1 is SGHTA and CDR2 is FQGNSA. In DNA, the CDR3 is TGTGCCAGCAGCTTAGAGGAGGGTCACAGCTCCTACAATGAGCAGTTCTTC. This translates into CASSLEEGHSSYNEQFF.

This clonotype was recorded a few times. The chain combines TRBV19 with TRBJ2-1; possibly TRBD1 for D (5 bases). Trimming pared 6 bases from V and 0 bases from J, leaving 12 bases between. Germline V gene sequence: CDR1 LNHDA, CDR2 SQIVND (reference sequence). CDR3 length equals 15 residues. The DNA of the CDR3 is TGTGCCAGTAGACCAGGGTGGTTCTCCTACAATGAGCAGTTCTTC. Translation gives CASRPGWFSYNEQFF.

This clonotype was detected a few times. This chain links TRBV20-1 with TRBJ2-3, with TRBD2 identical over 11 bases. From germline, CDR1 is DFQATT and CDR2 SNEGSKA (reference sequence). The CDR3 is 16 amino acids. Trimming took 3 bases from V and 2 from J; bases not matched to a gene: 7. The CDR3 loop reads CSASPLAGDITDTQYF. In nucleotides, the CDR3 is TGCAGTGCTAGTCCACTAGCGGGAGACATCACAGATACGCAGTATTTT.

There are a few counts of this clonotype. This chain uses TRBV7-2 with TRBJ1-6; D is ambiguous. Germline-derived CDR1 and CDR2 are SGHTA and FQGNSA. V was clipped by 1 base and J by 7 bases, with 17 bases between them. This CDR3 is 17 amino acids long. This CDR3 is CASSLGVVLDGNSPLHF. DNA for the CDR3: TGTGCCAGCAGCTTAGGGGTGGTTTTGGACGGCAATTCACCCCTCCACTTT. Complete variable domain (other parts from reference TRBV7-2 and TRBJ1-6): GAGVSQSPSNKVTEKGKDVELRCDPISGHTALYWYRQSLGQGLEFLIYFQGNSAPDKSGLPSDRFSAERTGGSVSTLTIQRTQQEDSAVYLCASSLGVVLDGNSPLHFGNGTRLTVT.

The rearrangement uses TRBV9 and TRBJ2-7, with D possibly TRBD1 on 7 matching bases. Per the germline V gene, CDR1 is SGDLS and CDR2 is YYNGEE. The length of the CDR3 is 13 residues. V was pared by 3 bases and J by 6 bases, with 13 bases between. In DNA form, the CDR3 reads TGTGCCAGCAGCGAAACAGGGGACTCCGAGCAGTACGTC. Residues: CASSETGDSEQYV.

Written as DNA, the CDR3 is TGCAGTGCTTCCCTCGCCGGGCTACGTCAAAACATTCAGTACTTC. This sequence encodes CSASLAGLRQNIQYF. The V call is TRBV20-1, the J call TRBJ2-4; no clear D gene. Germline V gives CDR1 DFQATT, CDR2 SNEGSKA (reference sequence). CDR3 length: 15 residues. The V end lost 5 bases, the J end lost 5 bases, and 19 bases lay between the germline ends.

This clonotype was observed at least ten times. V gene TRBV4-1 combines with J gene TRBJ2-3; 7 bases line up with TRBD2. The CDR3 length is 16 residues. In germline, CDR1 is MGHRA, CDR2 YSYEKL. The V gene end was trimmed by 4 bases and the J gene end by 2 bases; junction bases not matched to a gene: 9. DNA for the CDR3: TGCGCCAGCAGCCTCCAAGCGGGAATCGACACAGATACGCAGTATTTT. Residues: CASSLQAGIDTDTQYF.

This clonotype was counted between two and nine times. The J gene is TRBJ1-6, the V gene TRBV2; a possible D gene is TRBD1 (5 bases). CDR1 and CDR2 (germline): SNHLY, FYNNEI. The CDR3 extends over 14 amino acids. The ends were cut back, 1 base at V and 10 bases at J, with 11 bases in the middle. DNA of the CDR3: TGTGCCAGCAGTGAAGGTTCAGGGTCCTCACCCCTCCACTTT. Amino acids: CASSEGSGSSPLHF.

This clonotype was recorded a few times. The chain carries TRBV24-1 and TRBJ2-5; 10 nucleotides align to TRBD2. The germline V gene has CDR1 KGHDR and CDR2 SFDVKD. After removal of 6 bases from V and 5 bases from J, the junction contained 8 bases not matched to a gene. The CDR3 is 15 amino acids. As DNA, the CDR3 is TGTGCCACCAGTCGGTCTAGCGGGAGTATGGAGACCCAGTACTTC. Protein: CATSRSSGSMETQYF.

This clonotype was counted between two and nine times. In DNA form, the CDR3 reads TGTGCCAGCAGCCCAGGGGGGAGCAGAAGTTACAATGAGCAGTTCTTC. Its protein is CASSPGGSRSYNEQFF. The chain uses TRBV7-3 and TRBJ2-1; a weak D match, TRBD1 (7 bases). Germline-derived CDR1 and CDR2 are SGHTA and FQGTGA. The CDR3 length is 16 residues. Trimming removed 5 bases at V and 4 bases at J, with 18 bases between.

The chain combines TRBV7-9 with TRBJ2-3; D possibly matches TRBD1 or TRBD2 (5 bases each). Trimming stripped 7 bases from V and 2 bases from J, with 16 bases between. The CDR3 extends over 15 amino acids. CDR1 SEHNR and CDR2 FQNEAQ come from the germline V gene (reference sequence). The CDR3 protein is CASNLGDRDTDTQYF. The CDR3 region has the DNA TGTGCCAGCAACCTTGGGGACCGCGACACAGATACGCAGTATTTT.

V is TRBV29-1 and J is TRBJ1-1, with D unclear. Trimming removed 2 bases from V and 1 base from J, with 14 bases in between. CDR1 is SQVTM and CDR2 is ANQGSEA in the germline V gene. The CDR3 has 15 amino acids. The CDR3 coding sequence is TGCAGCGTTGAATTGGTGGGCAGTAAGAACACTGAAGCTTTCTTT. It translates to CSVELVGSKNTEAFF. Full variable domain (outside the CDR3, taken from reference TRBV29-1 and TRBJ1-1): SAVISQKPSRDICQRGTSLTIQCQVDSQVTMMFWYRQQPGQSLTLIATANQGSEATYESGFVIDKFPISRPNLTFSTLTVSNMSPEDSSIYLCSVELVGSKNTEAFFGQGTRLTVV.

V gene TRBV20-1 combines with J gene TRBJ2-7; D not certain. From germline, CDR1 is DFQATT and CDR2 SNEGSKA (reference sequence). The CDR3 has 11 residues. V was shortened by 2 bases and J by 5 bases, with 7 bases between the two germline ends. For the CDR3, the DNA is TGCAGTGCTAGACAAGTCCACGAGCAGTACTTC. Protein product: CSARQVHEQYF.

This rearrangement joins TRBV5-1 to TRBJ2-1, with 7 positions matching TRBD1. With 5 bases clipped from V and 6 bases from J, the junction kept 8 bases outside the gene matches. Germline loops: CDR1 SGHRS, CDR2 YFSETQ. CDR3 length equals 14 residues. Here the CDR3 DNA reads TGCGCCAGCAGTTCAATGAGGGGGCCCAATGAGCAGTTCTTC. Protein product: CASSSMRGPNEQFF.

The sample holds many counts of this clonotype. Compared with germline, one end of the junction differs, possibly owing to a read error. The V gene is TRBV7-6, the J gene TRBJ2-3, with 10 bases identical to TRBD2. Germline V gene lookup returns CDR1 SGHVS and CDR2 FNYEAQ. This CDR3 is built from 14 residues. The CDR3 loop reads CASSSSGSRDTQYF. The CDR3 DNA reads as TGTGCCAGCAGCTCTAGCGGGAGCAGAGATACGCAGTATTTT.

DNA for the CDR3: TGTGCCAGCAGTCCTTACGGAATCTTCTCCTACGAGCAGTACTTC. Translating gives CASSPYGIFSYEQYF. This sequence joins TRBV2 and TRBJ2-7, with D unclear. Trimming took off 5 bases at V and 0 bases at J, with 14 bases between the two ends. The CDR3 is made up of 15 amino acids. CDR1 SNHLY and CDR2 FYNNEI come from the germline V gene.

In this sample, this clonotype turned up a few times. The junction does not match germline at one end; this may be a read error. The genes are TRBV4-1 and TRBJ1-1; the D gene is possibly TRBD1 (6 bases). This CDR3 region has 14 residues. The germline V gene encodes CDR1 MGHRA and CDR2 YSYEKL. The CDR3 reads CASSRGHGDTEAFF. The DNA for the CDR3 is TGTGCCAGCAGCCGGGGGCATGGGGACACTGAAGCTTTCTTT.

For this clonotype: An end of the junction does not agree with germline; a read error may underlie this. The genes are TRBV2 and TRBJ2-3; no clear D. This CDR3 has 14 amino acids. Looked up from germline, CDR1 is SNHLY and CDR2 is FYNNEI. CDR3: CTSSDGGVSDTQYF. The CDR3 DNA sequence: TGTACCAGCAGTGATGGTGGGGTGTCAGATACGCAGTATTTT.

The V and J genes are TRBV11-2 and TRBJ2-3, with 8 bases aligning to TRBD1. The CDR3 sequence is 17 residues long. The trim removed 1 base at V and 4 bases at J, leaving 10 bases unmatched. CDR1 is SGHAT, CDR2 FQNNGV, per germline. The CDR3 DNA follows: TGTGCCAGCAGCTTAGTAGTTCAGGGGGCTAGGCCAGATACGCAGTATTTT. Its translation: CASSLVVQGARPDTQYF.

V gene TRBV24-1 combines with J gene TRBJ2-1, with a tentative D call TRBD1 (6 bases). V lost 7 bases to trimming and J lost 4 bases, with 10 bases between them. The CDR3 runs to 13 residues. The germline V gene has CDR1 KGHDR and CDR2 SFDVKD. The CDR3 sequence is CATRDSGYNEQFF. The CDR3 bases are TGTGCCACCAGGGACAGCGGTTACAATGAGCAGTTCTTC.

The genes are TRBV6-1 and TRBJ2-3; 11 nucleotides agree with TRBD1. The V and J ends lost 3 bases and 3 bases, in that order; junction bases with no gene match: 2. Germline CDR1 MNHNS, CDR2 SASEGT. The CDR3 totals 15 residues. The CDR3 DNA is TGTGCCAGCAGTGACGGGACAGGGGGGACAGATACGCAGTATTTT. Translation gives CASSDGTGGTDTQYF.

This clonotype came up a few times. Here the CDR3 DNA reads TGTGCCAGCAGCGCCCAGGGCAGGGGGAATGAGCAGTTCTTC. Its protein is CASSAQGRGNEQFF. The chain combines TRBV7-6 with TRBJ2-1; 7 bases align to TRBD1. The junction had 8 bases not matched to a gene; V was cut back by 5 bases and J by 7 bases. The CDR3 runs 14 residues. Germline V gives CDR1 SGHVS, CDR2 FNYEAQ. The variable domain in full, with the rest retrieved from reference TRBV7-6 and TRBJ2-1, is GAGVSQSPRYKVTKRGQDVALRCDPISGHVSLYWYRQALGQGPEFLTYFNYEAQQDKSGLPNDRFSAERPEGSISTLTIQRTEQRDSAMYRCASSAQGRGNEQFFGPGTRLTVL.

In its sample, this clonotype was seen a few times. The chain is built from TRBV18 and TRBJ2-3, with D unclear. The germline gives CDR1 KGHSH, CDR2 LQKENI. The CDR3 has 12 residues. Trimming removed 3 bases at V and 2 bases at J, with 3 bases between. The DNA for the CDR3 is TGTGCCAGCTCACCGATCACAGATACGCAGTATTTT. It yields the protein CASSPITDTQYF.

Many counts were recorded for this clonotype. The genes are TRBV19 and TRBJ1-4, with a tentative D call TRBD1 (5 bases). The CDR3 has 15 residues. Germline V gene lookup returns CDR1 LNHDA and CDR2 SQIVND (reference sequence). Trimming removed 9 bases at V and 6 bases at J, with 20 bases between. The CDR3, as DNA: TGTGCCAGCGGTCTTGGGGCCCACCGGGATGAAAAACTGTTTTTT. Protein: CASGLGAHRDEKLFF.

This chain links TRBV6-2 or TRBV6-3 with TRBJ1-5, with D unresolved. This CDR3 has 14 amino acids. The germline V and J ends were trimmed by 7 bases and 0 bases, with 10 bases remaining between them. CDR1 is MNHEY, CDR2 SVGEGT, per germline. The CDR3 loop reads CASKTEYSNQPQHF. The CDR3 DNA is TGTGCCAGCAAGACGGAGTATAGCAATCAGCCCCAGCATTTT.

The J gene is TRBJ2-3, the V gene TRBV7-3; D may match TRBD1 or TRBD2 (6 bases each). This CDR3 region has 16 residues. Germline values: CDR1 SGHTA, CDR2 FQGTGA. Trimming took 0 bases from V and 2 from J, leaving 12 bases between them. The CDR3, as DNA: TGTGCCAGCAGCTTAACGGGGCGGGGACACACAGATACGCAGTATTTT. It specifies CASSLTGRGHTDTQYF. The variable domain in full, with the rest retrieved from reference TRBV7-3 and TRBJ2-3, is GAGVSQTPSNKVTEKGKYVELRCDPISGHTALYWYRQSLGQGPEFLIYFQGTGAADDSGLPNDRFFAVRPEGSVSTLKIQRTERGDSAVYLCASSLTGRGHTDTQYFGPGTRLTVL.

The chain uses TRBV10-3 and TRBJ2-7; TRBD1 agrees at 8 bases. Unmatched junction bases numbered 10, after V lost 6 bases and J lost 0 bases. The CDR3 is 16 amino acids. Germline values: CDR1 ENHRY, CDR2 SYGVKD. As DNA, the CDR3 is TGTGCCATCAGCAGAGGAGGGACAGGTAGCTCCTACGAGCAGTACGTC. Translated, it gives CAISRGGTGSSYEQYV.